This T cell receptor (beta chain) was observed in a study of blood T cell repertoires in COVID-19. Study-wide background: Researchers got acute and convalescent COVID-19 samples from the United States, Italy and Spain.

Trimming removed 3 bases from V and 5 bases from J, with 7 bases in between. Germline CDR1 is SGHAT and CDR2 is FQDESV (reference sequence). The CDR3 covers 13 residues. In the study's own analysis: Amplified reference gene primers provided the basis for estimating nucleated cell counts. Profiling relied on immunoSEQ multiplex PCR, and the TCRdb table lists in-frame clones only, not all of them. V and J calls and clone size are given by that table; D and trimming were obtained from the DNA. The sample lists some 230,000 clones, approximately 80% occurring once. Enrolled through a virtual design, the participants were between about 18 and 100 years of age and came from some 26 US areas. Recovered participants had two consecutive negative NP/OP PCR tests, healthcare professional clearance, or symptom resolution.

The chain has TRBV11-1 and TRBJ2-2; D unresolved. This clonotype was sampled from a man between 35 and 55 years old who had recovered from COVID-19. Sequenced: PBMCs or T cells enriched from blood (not recorded which). CDR3 DNA: TGTGCCAGCAGCTTGCTCAGGACCGGGGAGCTGTTTTTT. Protein sequence: CASSLLRTGELFF.